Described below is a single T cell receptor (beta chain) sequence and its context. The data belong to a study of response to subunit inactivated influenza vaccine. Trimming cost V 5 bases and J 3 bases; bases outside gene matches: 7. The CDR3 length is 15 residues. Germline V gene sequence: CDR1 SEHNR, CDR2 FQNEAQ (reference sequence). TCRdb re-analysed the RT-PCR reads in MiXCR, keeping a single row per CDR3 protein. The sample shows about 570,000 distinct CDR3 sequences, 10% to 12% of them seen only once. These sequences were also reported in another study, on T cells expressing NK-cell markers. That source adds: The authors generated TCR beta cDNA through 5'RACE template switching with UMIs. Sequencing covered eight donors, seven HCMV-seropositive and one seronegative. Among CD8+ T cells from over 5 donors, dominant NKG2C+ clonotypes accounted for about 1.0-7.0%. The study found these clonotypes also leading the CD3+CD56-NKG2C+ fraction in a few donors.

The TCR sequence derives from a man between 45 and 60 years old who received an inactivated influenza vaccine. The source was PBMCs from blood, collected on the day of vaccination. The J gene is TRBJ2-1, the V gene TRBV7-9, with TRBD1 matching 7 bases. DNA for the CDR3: TGTGCCAGCAGCCTCGCCAGGGGGAACTACAATGAGCAGTTCTTC. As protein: CASSLARGNYNEQFF.